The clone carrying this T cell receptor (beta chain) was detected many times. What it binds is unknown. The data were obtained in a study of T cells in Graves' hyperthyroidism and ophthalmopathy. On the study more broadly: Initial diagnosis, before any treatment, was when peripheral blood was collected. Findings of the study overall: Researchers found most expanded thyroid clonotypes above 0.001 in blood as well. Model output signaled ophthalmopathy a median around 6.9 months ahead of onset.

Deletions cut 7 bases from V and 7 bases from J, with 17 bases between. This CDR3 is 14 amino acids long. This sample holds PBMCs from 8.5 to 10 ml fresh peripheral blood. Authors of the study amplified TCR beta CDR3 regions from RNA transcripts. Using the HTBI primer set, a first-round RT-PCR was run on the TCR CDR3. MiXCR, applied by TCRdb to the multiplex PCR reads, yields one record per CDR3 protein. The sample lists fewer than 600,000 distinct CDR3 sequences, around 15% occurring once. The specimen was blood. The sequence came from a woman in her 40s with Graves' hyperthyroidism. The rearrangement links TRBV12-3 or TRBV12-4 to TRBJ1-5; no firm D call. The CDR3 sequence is CASTLRGGEQPQHF. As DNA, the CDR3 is TGTGCCAGCACCCTGCGGGGAGGCGAGCAGCCCCAGCATTTT.